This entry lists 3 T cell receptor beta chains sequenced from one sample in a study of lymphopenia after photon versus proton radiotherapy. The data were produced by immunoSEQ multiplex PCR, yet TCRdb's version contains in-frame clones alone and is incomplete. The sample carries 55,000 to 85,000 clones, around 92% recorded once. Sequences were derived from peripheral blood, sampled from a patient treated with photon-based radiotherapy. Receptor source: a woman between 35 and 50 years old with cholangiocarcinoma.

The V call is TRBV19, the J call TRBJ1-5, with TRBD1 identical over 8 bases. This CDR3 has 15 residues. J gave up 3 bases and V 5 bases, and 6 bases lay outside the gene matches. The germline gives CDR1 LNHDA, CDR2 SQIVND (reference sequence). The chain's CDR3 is CASSPTGGFNQPQHF. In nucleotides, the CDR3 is TGTGCCAGTAGTCCAACAGGGGGTTTCAATCAGCCCCAGCATTTT.

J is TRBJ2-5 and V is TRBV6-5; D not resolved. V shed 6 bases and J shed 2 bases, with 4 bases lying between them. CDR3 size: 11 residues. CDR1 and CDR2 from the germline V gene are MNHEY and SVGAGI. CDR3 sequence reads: CASRLQETQYF. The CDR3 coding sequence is TGTGCCAGCAGACTACAAGAGACCCAGTACTTC.

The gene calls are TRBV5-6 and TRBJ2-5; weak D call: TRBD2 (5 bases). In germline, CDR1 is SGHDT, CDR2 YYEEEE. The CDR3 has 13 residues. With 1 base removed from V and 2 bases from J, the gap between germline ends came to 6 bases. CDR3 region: CASSLRGQETQYF. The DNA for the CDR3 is TGTGCCAGCAGCTTGCGGGGTCAAGAGACCCAGTACTTC.